This is a list of T cell receptor beta chains from one sample in a study of patients and donors after allogeneic stem cell transplantation. MiXCR, applied by TCRdb to the RT-PCR reads, yields one record per CDR3 protein. This table has about 230,000 distinct CDR3 sequences, 12% to 15% appearing once. The sequenced sample consisted of blood, either unsorted or a sorted T cell fraction (not recorded which). The receptor set was obtained from a human donor who was either an allogeneic HSCT recipient or a stem cell or donor lymphocyte infusion donor (not recorded which). It is not recorded whose cells these are; they may come from a transplant donor. Both conserved end residues are part of each CDR3. Each record gives: V gene, clone size, J gene, CDR3 protein. Clone size is not always given. Where it is, it says once, few, many or a class for expanded clones.

V: TRBV29-1; size: few; J: TRBJ2-3; CDR3: CSVTGSNTDTQYF
V: TRBV6-1; size: .; J: TRBJ2-1; CDR3: CASSLGQGPYNEQFF
V: TRBV3-1; size: .; J: TRBJ2-5; CDR3: CASSQDAGGWETQYF
V: TRBV24-1; size: many; J: TRBJ2-1; CDR3: CATSDSGTGGMAYNEQFF
V: TRBV3-1; size: .; J: TRBJ2-7; CDR3: CASSQTLAGAYEQYF
V: TRBV7-2; size: many; J: TRBJ2-3; CDR3: CASSLGLATDTQYF
V: TRBV28; size: few; J: TRBJ2-7; CDR3: CASSTGDSSYEQYF
V: TRBV7-7; size: .; J: TRBJ2-3; CDR3: CASSMRGITDTQYF
V: TRBV7-8; size: .; J: TRBJ2-7; CDR3: CASSPQGVTYEQYF
V: TRBV6-1; size: many; J: TRBJ2-1; CDR3: CATRERGTSYNEQFF
V: TRBV6-1; size: once; J: TRBJ2-6; CDR3: CASSLDRAQGGANVLTF
V: TRBV7-2; size: few; J: TRBJ2-3; CDR3: CASSSSGGTDTQYF
V: TRBV7-6; size: many; J: TRBJ2-1; CDR3: CASSLSWGVGNEQFF
V: TRBV27; size: many; J: TRBJ1-1; CDR3: CASSSTGTGITEAFF
V: TRBV20-1; size: many; J: TRBJ1-2; CDR3: CSARGHGGDLYGYTF
V: TRBV7-8; size: few; J: TRBJ2-1; CDR3: CASSFSVNEQFF
V: TRBV20-1; size: .; J: TRBJ2-2; CDR3: CSAEPVDSSHHGELFF
V: TRBV11-1; size: .; J: TRBJ2-5; CDR3: CASSPGPTGSPETQYF
V: TRBV4-3; size: few; J: TRBJ1-2; CDR3: CASSRGTAEYGYTF
V: TRBV25-1; size: many; J: TRBJ2-3; CDR3: CASGALQGRRGDTQYF
V: TRBV7-9; size: many; J: TRBJ2-1; CDR3: CASSLAGTGGRGQFF
V: TRBV6-1; size: .; J: TRBJ2-1; CDR3: CASRPGHSSYNEQFF
V: TRBV18; size: many; J: TRBJ2-1; CDR3: CASSPVQRHNEQFF
V: TRBV24-1; size: many; J: TRBJ2-2; CDR3: CATSRPGPSNTGELFF
V: TRBV20-1; size: .; J: TRBJ2-7; CDR3: CSARDGAGVRDEQYF
V: TRBV5-6; size: .; J: TRBJ2-1; CDR3: CASSFPSGEQFF
V: TRBV5-1; size: .; J: TRBJ1-6; CDR3: CASSLVSTDNSPLHF
V: TRBV5-1; size: .; J: TRBJ2-7; CDR3: CASSGPTAGGYEQYF
V: TRBV6-5; size: many; J: TRBJ2-3; CDR3: CASSYLRQGSTDTQYF
V: TRBV27; size: few; J: TRBJ1-4; CDR3: CASRRLGAGGEKLFF
V: TRBV4-1; size: many; J: TRBJ2-1; CDR3: CASSQGLAGASYNEQFF
V: TRBV20-1; size: many; J: TRBJ1-5; CDR3: CSARDGGQGPNQPQHF
V: TRBV2; size: few; J: TRBJ2-5; CDR3: CASSVSGLGETQYF
V: TRBV5-1; size: few; J: TRBJ2-5; CDR3: CASSSTSGQETQYF
V: TRBV3-1; size: .; J: TRBJ2-3; CDR3: CASSQTAGGTDTQYF
V: TRBV11-2; size: many; J: TRBJ2-1; CDR3: CASSSGTSGWGHEQFF
V: TRBV5-5; size: many; J: TRBJ2-2; CDR3: CASSLVQHTGELFF
V: TRBV15; size: many; J: TRBJ1-5; CDR3: CATSRDQGSNQPQHF
V: TRBV11-1; size: .; J: TRBJ2-7; CDR3: CASSPDGGFYEQYF
V: TRBV20-1; size: .; J: TRBJ2-5; CDR3: CSAREEGRDFQETQYF
V: TRBV5-6; size: many; J: TRBJ1-1; CDR3: CASQPPFGSTEAFF
V: TRBV2; size: many; J: TRBJ2-7; CDR3: CASSPGLTKYEQYF
V: TRBV24-1; size: many; J: TRBJ1-6; CDR3: CATSRDRDSPLHF
V: TRBV12-3/TRBV12-4; size: few; J: TRBJ1-1; CDR3: CASKQGARTEAFF
V: TRBV30; size: .; J: TRBJ1-5; CDR3: CAWSRGANQPQHF
V: TRBV19; size: .; J: TRBJ1-2; CDR3: CASSPQGAVGYGYTF
V: TRBV5-6; size: few; J: TRBJ1-1; CDR3: CASSPLEGTEAFF
V: TRBV14; size: few; J: TRBJ2-2; CDR3: CASSALGPNTGELFF
V: TRBV5-4; size: .; J: TRBJ2-5; CDR3: CASSLVPVETQYF
V: TRBV6-1; size: few; J: TRBJ1-5; CDR3: CASSRNRGLGYSNQPQHF
V: TRBV7-9; size: .; J: TRBJ1-1; CDR3: CASSGTGLTMNTEAFF
V: TRBV20-1; size: .; J: TRBJ2-7; CDR3: CSARMGHDLPEQYF
V: TRBV7-9; size: few; J: TRBJ2-3; CDR3: CASSLISGIGTDTQYF
V: TRBV25-1; size: few; J: TRBJ2-7; CDR3: CASSEGRYEQYF